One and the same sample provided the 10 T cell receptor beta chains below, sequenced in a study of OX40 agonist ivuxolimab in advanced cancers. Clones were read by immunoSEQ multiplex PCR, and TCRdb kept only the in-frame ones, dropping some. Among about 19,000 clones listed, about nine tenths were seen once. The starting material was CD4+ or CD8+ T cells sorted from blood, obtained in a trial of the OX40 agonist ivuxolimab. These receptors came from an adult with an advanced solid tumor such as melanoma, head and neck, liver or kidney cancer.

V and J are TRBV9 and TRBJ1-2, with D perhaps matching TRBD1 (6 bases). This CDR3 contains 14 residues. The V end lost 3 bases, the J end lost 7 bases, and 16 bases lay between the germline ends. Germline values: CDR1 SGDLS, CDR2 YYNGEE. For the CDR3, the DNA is TGTGCCAGCAGCGCCCGATCAACAGGGACTGGCTACACCTTC. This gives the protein CASSARSTGTGYTF.

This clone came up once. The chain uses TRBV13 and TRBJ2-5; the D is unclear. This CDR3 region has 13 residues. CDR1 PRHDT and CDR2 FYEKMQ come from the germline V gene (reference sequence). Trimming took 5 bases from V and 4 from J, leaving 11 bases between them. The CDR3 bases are TGTGCCAGCAGCCCTGACTCGAGAGAGACCCAGTACTTC. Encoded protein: CASSPDSRETQYF.

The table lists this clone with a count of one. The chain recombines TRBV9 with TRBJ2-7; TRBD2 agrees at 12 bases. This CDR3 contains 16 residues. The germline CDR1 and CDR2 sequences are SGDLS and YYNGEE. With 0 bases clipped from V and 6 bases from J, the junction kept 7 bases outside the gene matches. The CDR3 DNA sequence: TGTGCCAGCAGCGTAGATTGGCTAGCGGGAGGGGGCGAGCAGTACTTC. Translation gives CASSVDWLAGGGEQYF.

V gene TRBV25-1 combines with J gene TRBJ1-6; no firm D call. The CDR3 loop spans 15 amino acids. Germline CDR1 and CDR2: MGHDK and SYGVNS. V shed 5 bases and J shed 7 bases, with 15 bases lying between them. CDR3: CASSYGSPSNSPLHF. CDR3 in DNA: TGTGCCAGCAGTTACGGCAGCCCATCGAATTCACCCCTCCACTTT. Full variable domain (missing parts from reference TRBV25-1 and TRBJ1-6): EADIYQTPRYLVIGTGKKITLECSQTMGHDKMYWYQQDPGMELHLIHYSYGVNSTEKGDLSSESTVSRIRTEHFPLTLESARPSHTSQYLCASSYGSPSNSPLHFGNGTRLTVT.

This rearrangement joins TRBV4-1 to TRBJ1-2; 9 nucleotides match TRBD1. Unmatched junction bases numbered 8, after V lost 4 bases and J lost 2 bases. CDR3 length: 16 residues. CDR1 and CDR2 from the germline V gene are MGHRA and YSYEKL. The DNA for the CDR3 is TGCGCCAGCAGCCGAAGTCCCGGGACAGGGAACTATGGCTACACCTTC. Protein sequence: CASSRSPGTGNYGYTF.

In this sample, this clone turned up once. The CDR3, as DNA: TGTGCCAGCAGTTTAGCGGGAGGGTTGGCGGATACGCAGTATTTT. Translating gives CASSLAGGLADTQYF. V is TRBV27 and J is TRBJ2-3, with 9 bases identical to TRBD2. Per germline, CDR1 MNHEY and CDR2 SMNVEV (reference sequence). With V trimmed by 2 bases and J by 6 bases, 6 bases remained unmatched. The CDR3 has 15 amino acids.

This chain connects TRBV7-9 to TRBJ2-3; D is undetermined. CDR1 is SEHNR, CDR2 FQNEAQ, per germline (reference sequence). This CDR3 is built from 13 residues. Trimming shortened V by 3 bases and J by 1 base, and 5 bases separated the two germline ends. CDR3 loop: CASSFTGTDTQYF. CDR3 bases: TGTGCCAGCAGCTTTACCGGCACAGATACGCAGTATTTT.

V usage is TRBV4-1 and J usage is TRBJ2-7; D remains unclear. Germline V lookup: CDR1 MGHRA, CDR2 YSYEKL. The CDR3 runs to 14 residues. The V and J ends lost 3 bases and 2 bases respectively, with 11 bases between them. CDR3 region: CASSQAVSAYEQYF. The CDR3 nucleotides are TGCGCCAGCAGCCAGGCCGTCTCGGCCTACGAGCAGTACTTC.

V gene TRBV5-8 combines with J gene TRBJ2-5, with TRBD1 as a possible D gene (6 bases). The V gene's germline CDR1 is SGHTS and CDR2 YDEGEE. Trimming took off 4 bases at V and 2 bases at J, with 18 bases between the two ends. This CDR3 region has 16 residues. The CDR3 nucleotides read TGTGCCAGCAGCCCGTGGACCAGGACAGCTCAAGAGACCCAGTACTTC. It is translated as CASSPWTRTAQETQYF.

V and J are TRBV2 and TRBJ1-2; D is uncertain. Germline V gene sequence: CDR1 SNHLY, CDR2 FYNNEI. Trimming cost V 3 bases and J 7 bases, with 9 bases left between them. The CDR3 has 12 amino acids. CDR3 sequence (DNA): TGTGCCAGCAGTGATGGAAGGAGTGGCTACACCTTC. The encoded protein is CASSDGRSGYTF. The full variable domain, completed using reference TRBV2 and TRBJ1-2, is EPEVTQTPSHQVTQMGQEVILRCVPISNHLYFYWYRQILGQKVEFLVSFYNNEISEKSEIFDDQFSVERPDGSNFTLKIRSTKLEDSAMYFCASSDGRSGYTFGSGTRLTVV.